This T cell receptor (beta chain) was profiled in a study of Tregs in tolerant kidney transplant recipients. Overall study findings and caveats: Few patients were studied, so findings need validation in larger groups. No direct test of biological reproducibility was done here.

Unstimulated regulatory T cells (CD4+CD25+CD127-), CD4+CD25- non-regulatory cells, CD4 and CD8 cells were FACS-sorted from thawed PBMCs. The repertoire was sequenced with immunoSEQ multiplex PCR; TCRdb's copy has only in-frame clones and lacks some. Here the sample spans 75,000 to 100,000 clones, approximately 92% being singletons. Comments on this clone: What it binds is not known.

What was sequenced was CD8+ T cells from blood. The clonotype originates from a human donor in good health.

As DNA, the CDR3 is TGCGCCAGCAGCTTGCGGGGGACTAGCGGGAGGTACAATGAGCAGTTCTTC. This translates into CASSLRGTSGRYNEQFF. J is TRBJ2-1 and V is TRBV5-1; 15 nucleotides align to TRBD2. Germline CDR1 and CDR2: SGHRS and YFSETQ. CDR3 size: 17 residues. V shed 1 base and J 4 bases; nucleotides not matched to a gene: 3.